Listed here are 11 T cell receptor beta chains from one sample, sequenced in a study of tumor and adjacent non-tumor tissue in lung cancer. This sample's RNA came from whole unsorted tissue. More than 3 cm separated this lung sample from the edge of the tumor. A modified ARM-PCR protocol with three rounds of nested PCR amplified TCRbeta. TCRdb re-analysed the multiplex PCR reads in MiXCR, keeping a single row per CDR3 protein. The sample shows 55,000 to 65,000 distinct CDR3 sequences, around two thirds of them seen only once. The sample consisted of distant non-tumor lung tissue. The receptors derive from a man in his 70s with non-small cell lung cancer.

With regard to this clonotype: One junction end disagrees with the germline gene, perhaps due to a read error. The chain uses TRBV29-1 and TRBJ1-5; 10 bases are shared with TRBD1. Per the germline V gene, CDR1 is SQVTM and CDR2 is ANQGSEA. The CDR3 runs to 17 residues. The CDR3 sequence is CRVDIRTGGSSNLPQHF. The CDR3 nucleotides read TGCCGCGTAGACATCAGGACAGGGGGTTCGAGCAATCTGCCCCAGCATTTT.

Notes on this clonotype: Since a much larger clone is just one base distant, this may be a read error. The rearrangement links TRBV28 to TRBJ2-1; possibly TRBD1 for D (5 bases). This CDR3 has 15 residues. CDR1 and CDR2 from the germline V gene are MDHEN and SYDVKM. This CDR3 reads CVSSFRGYSYNEQFF. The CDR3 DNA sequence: TGTGTCAGCAGTTTTAGGGGTTACTCCTACAATGAGCAGTTCTTC.

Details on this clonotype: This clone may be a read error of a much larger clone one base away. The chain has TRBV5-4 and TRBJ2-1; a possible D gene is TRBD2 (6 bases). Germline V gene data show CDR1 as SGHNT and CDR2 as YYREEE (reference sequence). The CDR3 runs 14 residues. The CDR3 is CTSSLVGGEDEQFF. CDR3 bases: TGTACCAGCAGCTTGGTAGGCGGGGAGGATGAGCAGTTCTTC.

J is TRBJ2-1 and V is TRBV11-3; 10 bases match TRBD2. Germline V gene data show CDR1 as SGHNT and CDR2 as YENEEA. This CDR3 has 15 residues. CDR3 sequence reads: CAGSLLAGVNYEQFF. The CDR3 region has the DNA TGTGCTGGCAGCCTTCTAGCGGGGGTTAACTATGAGCAGTTCTTC. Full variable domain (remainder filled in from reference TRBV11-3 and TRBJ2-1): EAGVVQSPRYKIIEKKQPVAFWCNPISGHNTLYWYLQNLGQGPELLIRYENEEAVDDSQLPKDRFSAERLKGVDSTLKIQPAELGDSAVYLCAGSLLAGVNYEQFFGPGTRLTVL.

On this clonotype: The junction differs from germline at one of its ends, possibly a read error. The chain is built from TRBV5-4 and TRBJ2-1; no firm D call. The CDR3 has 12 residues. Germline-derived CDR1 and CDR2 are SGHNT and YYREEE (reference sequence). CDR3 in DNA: TGTGCCATCAGCCTACGCCACAATGAGCAGTTCTTC. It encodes CAISLRHNEQFF.

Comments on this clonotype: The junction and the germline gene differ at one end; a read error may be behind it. CDR3 coding DNA: TGTGCCGGCAGCTTAGCCAGCCGGCTGAAGAACACCGAAGTTTTCTTT. This sequence encodes CAGSLASRLKNTEVFF. This sequence joins TRBV11-2 and TRBJ1-1; D is ambiguous. Germline-derived CDR1 and CDR2 are SGHAT and FQNNGV. CDR3 length equals 16 residues.

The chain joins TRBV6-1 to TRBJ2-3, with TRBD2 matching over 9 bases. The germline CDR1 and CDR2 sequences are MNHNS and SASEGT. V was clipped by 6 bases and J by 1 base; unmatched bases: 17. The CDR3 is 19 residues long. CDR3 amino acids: CASSRRRGGLASGTDTQYF. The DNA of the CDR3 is TGTGCCAGCAGCCGGAGGCGGGGGGGTTTGGCCAGTGGCACAGATACGCAGTATTTT.

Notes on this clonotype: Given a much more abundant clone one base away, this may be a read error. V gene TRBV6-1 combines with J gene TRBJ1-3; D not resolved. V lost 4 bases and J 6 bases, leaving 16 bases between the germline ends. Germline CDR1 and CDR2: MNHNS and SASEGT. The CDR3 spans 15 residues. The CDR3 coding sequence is TGTGCCAGCAGTGGCCTAGGGAAGCAGCCAAACACCATATATTTT. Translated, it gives CASSGLGKQPNTIYF.

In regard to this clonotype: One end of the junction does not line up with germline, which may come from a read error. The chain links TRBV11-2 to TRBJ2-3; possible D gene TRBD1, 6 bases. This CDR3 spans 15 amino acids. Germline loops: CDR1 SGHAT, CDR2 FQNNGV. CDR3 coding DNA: TGTACCAGCAGCTTAGGGGGAATGAACATAGATACGCAGTATTTT. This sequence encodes CTSSLGGMNIDTQYF.

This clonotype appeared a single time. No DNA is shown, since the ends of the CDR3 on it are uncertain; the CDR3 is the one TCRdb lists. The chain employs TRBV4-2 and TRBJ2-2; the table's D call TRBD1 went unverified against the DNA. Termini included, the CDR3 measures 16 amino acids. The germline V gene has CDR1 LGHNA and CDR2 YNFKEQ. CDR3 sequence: CASSQEVARGAGELLF.

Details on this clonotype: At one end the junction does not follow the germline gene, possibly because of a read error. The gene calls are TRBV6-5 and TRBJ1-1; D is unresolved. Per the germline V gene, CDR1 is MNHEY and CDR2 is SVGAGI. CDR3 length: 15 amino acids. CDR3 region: CASSYSGFSITEAFF. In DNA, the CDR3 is TGCGCCAGCAGTTACTCCGGTTTCTCCATCACTGAAGCTTTCTTT.